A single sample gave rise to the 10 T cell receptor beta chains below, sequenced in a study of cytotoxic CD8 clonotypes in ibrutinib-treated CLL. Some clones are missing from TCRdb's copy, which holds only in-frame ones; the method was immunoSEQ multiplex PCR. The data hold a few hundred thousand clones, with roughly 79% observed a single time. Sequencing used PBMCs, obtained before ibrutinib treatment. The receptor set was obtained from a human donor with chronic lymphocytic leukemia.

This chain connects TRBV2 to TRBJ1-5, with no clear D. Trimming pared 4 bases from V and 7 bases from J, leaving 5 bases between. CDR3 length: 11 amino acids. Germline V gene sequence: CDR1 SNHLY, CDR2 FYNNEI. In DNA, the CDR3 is TGTGCCAGCAGTGCCGGACAGCCCCAGCATTTT. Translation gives CASSAGQPQHF.

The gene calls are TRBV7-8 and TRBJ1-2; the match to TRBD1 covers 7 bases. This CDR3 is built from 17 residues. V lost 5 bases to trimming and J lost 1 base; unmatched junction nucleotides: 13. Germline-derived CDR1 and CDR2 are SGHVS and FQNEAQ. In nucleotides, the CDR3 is TGTGCCAGCAGCCGCTTTGAGGACAGGCCCTATAACTATGGCTACACCTTC. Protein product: CASSRFEDRPYNYGYTF.

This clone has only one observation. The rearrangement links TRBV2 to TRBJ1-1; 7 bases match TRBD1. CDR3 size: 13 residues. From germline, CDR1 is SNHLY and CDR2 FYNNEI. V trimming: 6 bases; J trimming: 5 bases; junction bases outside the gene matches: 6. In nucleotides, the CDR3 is TGTGCCAGCAGGAGACAGGGAGGGACTGAAGCTTTCTTT. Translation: CASRRQGGTEAFF. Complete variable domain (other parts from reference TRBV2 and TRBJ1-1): EPEVTQTPSHQVTQMGQEVILRCVPISNHLYFYWYRQILGQKVEFLVSFYNNEISEKSEIFDDQFSVERPDGSNFTLKIRSTKLEDSAMYFCASRRQGGTEAFFGQGTRLTVV.

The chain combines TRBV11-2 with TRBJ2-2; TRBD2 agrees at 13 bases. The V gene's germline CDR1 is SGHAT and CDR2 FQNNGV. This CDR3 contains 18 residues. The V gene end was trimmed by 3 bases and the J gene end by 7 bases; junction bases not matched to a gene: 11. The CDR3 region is CASSFPTSGRWVDGELFF. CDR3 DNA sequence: TGTGCCAGCAGCTTCCCGACTAGCGGGAGGTGGGTTGACGGGGAGCTGTTTTTT.

CDR3 amino acids: CASSPHKTDTQYF. In nucleotides, the CDR3 is TGCGCCAGCAGTCCCCACAAAACAGATACGCAGTATTTT. V usage is TRBV5-1 and J usage is TRBJ2-3; D call uncertain. The CDR3 runs 13 residues. Germline values: CDR1 SGHRS, CDR2 YFSETQ. Trimming pared 5 bases from V and 3 bases from J, leaving 10 bases between.

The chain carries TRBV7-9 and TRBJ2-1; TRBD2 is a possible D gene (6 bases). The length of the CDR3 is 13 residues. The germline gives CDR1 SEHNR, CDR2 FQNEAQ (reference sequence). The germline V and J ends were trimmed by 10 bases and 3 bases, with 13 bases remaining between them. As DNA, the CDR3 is TGTGCCACGAAAGGAGCGGGCTACAATGAGCAGTTCTTC. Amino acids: CATKGAGYNEQFF.

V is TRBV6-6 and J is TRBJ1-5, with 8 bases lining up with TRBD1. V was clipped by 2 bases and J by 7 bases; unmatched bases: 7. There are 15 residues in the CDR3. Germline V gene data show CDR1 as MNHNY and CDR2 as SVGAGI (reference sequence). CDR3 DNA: TGTGCCAGCAGTTACACCGGACAGGGTGGGCAGCCCCAGCATTTT. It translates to CASSYTGQGGQPQHF.

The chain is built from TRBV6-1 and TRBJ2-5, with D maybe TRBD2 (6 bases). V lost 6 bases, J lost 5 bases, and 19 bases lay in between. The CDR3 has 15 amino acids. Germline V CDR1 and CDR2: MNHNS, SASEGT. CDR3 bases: TGTGCCAGCAGGACGGGACTTTGGGAGACGGAGACCCAGTACTTC. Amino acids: CASRTGLWETETQYF.

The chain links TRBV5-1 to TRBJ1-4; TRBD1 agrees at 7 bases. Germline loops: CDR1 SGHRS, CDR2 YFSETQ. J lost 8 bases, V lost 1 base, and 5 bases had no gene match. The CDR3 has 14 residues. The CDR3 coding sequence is TGCGCCAGCAGCTTGAAGGGGGCTGGCGAAAAACTGTTTTTT. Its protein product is CASSLKGAGEKLFF.

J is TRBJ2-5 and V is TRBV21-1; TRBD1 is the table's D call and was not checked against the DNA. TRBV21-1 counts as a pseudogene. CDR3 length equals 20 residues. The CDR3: CASSKQSGTGRQSPMETQYF. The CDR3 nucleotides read TGTGCCAGCAGCAAACAATCAGGGACAGGGCGCCAGTCCCCCATGGAGACCCAGTACTTC.